This section outlines one T cell receptor beta chain sequence together with its context. This record comes from a study of shared T cell receptors in the human thymus. Germline loops: CDR1 MNHNY, CDR2 SVGAGI (reference sequence). Trimming removed 1 base from V and 7 bases from J, with 10 bases in between. The CDR3 runs to 13 residues. Measured with immunoSEQ multiplex PCR; TCRdb has only the in-frame clones, and not every one. Counted here are hundreds of thousands of clones, 70% to 90% occurring once; the ten biggest clones make up about 0.0094%. A further study also used this sample, focusing on human thymus T cells. From that report: Donors were healthy Finnish babies undergoing corrective operations for congenital heart defects. Corrective cardiac operations yielded the resected thymus tissue. Related reports documented highly overlapping thymic repertoires among unrelated individuals.

This sequence originates from a boy under three years old with a congenital heart defect. The J gene is TRBJ1-2, the V gene TRBV6-6; D is perhaps TRBD1 (5 bases). The sequencing input was thymocytes. CDR3 sequence: CASSYWGRTGYTF. DNA of the CDR3: TGTGCCAGCAGTTACTGGGGGAGGACTGGCTACACCTTC.